This TCR beta chain derives from a study of CD8+CD57+ T cells in acquired aplastic anemia. Study-level information: Mean DNA quantity obtained from sorted CD4+ and CD8+ cells was about 3 ug. Findings and limits, study-wide: About 27 shared CD8+ CDR3s appeared highly expressed within patients' immunodominant clones. Patients and healthy controls showed no significant CD8+ Simpson's diversity difference.

CDR3 and TCR beta VDJ profiling relied on a genomic DNA template. TCRdb processed the reads anew with MiXCR; each CDR3 protein has one entry. The table lists roughly 170,000 distinct CDR3 sequences, about half of them singletons. The patients chosen for sequencing had shown expansion of CD8+CD57+ cells (detected by flow cytometry). Diagnosis of severe acquired aplastic anemia applied to all patients. This clonotype was counted at least ten times. Its specificity is not known. J was trimmed by 9 bases and V by 7 bases; bases with no gene match: 6. Germline V gives CDR1 MNHEY, CDR2 SVGAGI. CDR3 length: 13 residues.

Sequencing input: sorted CD4+, CD8+, or CD8+CD57+ T cells (not recorded which) from PBMCs. This chain connects TRBV6-5 to TRBJ1-6; 7 bases are shared with TRBD1. The receptor comes from a human donor with aplastic anemia. The CDR3 DNA follows: TGTGCCAGCAATTCAGGGGGGGGTTCACCCCTCCACTTT. Translating it yields CASNSGGGSPLHF.